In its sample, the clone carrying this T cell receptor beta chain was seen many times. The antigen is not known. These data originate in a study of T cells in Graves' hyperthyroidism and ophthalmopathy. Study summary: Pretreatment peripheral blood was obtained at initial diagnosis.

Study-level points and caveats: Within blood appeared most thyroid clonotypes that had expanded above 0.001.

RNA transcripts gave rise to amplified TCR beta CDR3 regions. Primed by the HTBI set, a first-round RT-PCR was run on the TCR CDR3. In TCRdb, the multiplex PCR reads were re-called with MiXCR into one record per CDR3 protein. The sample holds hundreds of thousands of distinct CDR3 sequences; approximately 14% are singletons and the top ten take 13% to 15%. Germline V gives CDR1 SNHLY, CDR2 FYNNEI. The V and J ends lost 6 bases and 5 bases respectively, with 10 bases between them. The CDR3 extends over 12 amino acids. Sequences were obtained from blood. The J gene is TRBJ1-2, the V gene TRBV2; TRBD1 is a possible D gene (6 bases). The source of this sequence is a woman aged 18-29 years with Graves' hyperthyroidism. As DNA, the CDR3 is TGTGCCAGCAGCCCCGGACAGTATGGCTACACCTTC. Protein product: CASSPGQYGYTF.